These 19 T cell receptor delta chains were all obtained from the same sample, sequenced in a study of γδ T cells in repeated Plasmodium falciparum infection. TCRdb reprocessed the multiplex PCR reads using CATT. There are tens of thousands of delta-chain clones in the sample; less than 1% occur only once, and roughly 9.9% lies in the top ten. Gammadelta T cells were flow-sorted from PBMC into Vgamma9/Vdelta2+ and Vdelta2-negative populations for bulk analysis. Sequencing was done on a sample of gamma-delta T cells from blood. The receptors were sampled from a pool of human donors (malaria-infected and uninfected, not separated).

This clone has ten or more counts. A far larger clone lies a single base away; this is likely a read error. At the DNA level, this CDR3 is encoded by other sequences in the same sample as well. The rearrangement uses TRDV1 and TRDJ1; 13 nucleotides match TRDD3. V was pared by 2 bases and J by 2 bases, with 29 bases of the junction left unmatched. Germline assignment: CDR1 TSWWSYY and CDR2 QGS. CDR3 length: 25 amino acids. The CDR3 sequence is CALGELPFTRTGGYARRLYTDKLIF. Here the CDR3 DNA reads TGTGCTCTTGGGGAATTACCTTTCACAAGGACTGGGGGATACGCGCGCCGACTGTATACCGATAAACTCATCTTT.

This clone showed up just a few times. TCRdb lists the protein of a much larger clone for this DNA, which differs at residue 15, so this is likely a read error; the protein given here is translated from the DNA itself. This rearrangement joins TRDV2 to TRDJ1; 9 nucleotides line up with TRDD3. Since TCRdb gives no J gene, matching the DNA to germline was used here to assign it. Germline CDR1 and CDR2: GEAIGNYY and EKD. The CDR3 is 22 residues long. Trimming cost V 1 base and J 0 bases; bases outside gene matches: 23. CDR3 protein: CACDTMPPRTVTGGHDTDKLIF. For the CDR3, the DNA is TGTGCCTGTGACACTATGCCTCCGCGAACTGTTACTGGGGGACACGACACCGATAAACTCATCTTT.

As for this clone: A far bigger clonotype differs at one base, so this is likely a read error. Additional DNA sequences in this sample encode the identical CDR3. No call exists for the J gene, whereas the V gene is TRDV2; the table's D call of TRDD3 was not tested on the DNA. This CDR3 spans 18 amino acids. Germline V gene lookup returns CDR1 GEAIGNYY and CDR2 EKD. DNA for the CDR3: TGTGCCTGTGACACCCGTACTGGGGGATTGAGGGTGACCGATAAACTCATCTTC. This translates into CACDTRTGGLRVTDKLIF.

This clone was seen ten or more times. The J gene is TRDJ1, the V gene TRDV1; D might be TRDD3 (6 bases). CDR1 and CDR2 (germline): TSWWSYY, QGS. This CDR3 is built from 22 residues. The V end was cut by 1 base, the J end by 0 bases, with 30 bases between. The CDR3: CALGEPFVSSGGTSLYTDKLIF. As DNA, the CDR3 is TGTGCTCTTGGGGAACCGTTTGTTTCTAGCGGGGGGACCTCCTTGTACACCGATAAACTCATCTTT.

This clone has more than one count but fewer than ten. The protein in TCRdb stems from a much larger clone and differs at residue 3 from this DNA's translation, likely a read error; here the protein is translated from the DNA. The rearrangement joins TRDV2 to TRDJ1, with 8 positions matching TRDD3. TCRdb lists no J gene, so it was determined here by aligning the DNA to germline. CDR3 length equals 21 residues. The germline gives CDR1 GEAIGNYY, CDR2 EKD. The CDR3 reads CAREMVPGGWGSPQNTDKLIF. The DNA for the CDR3 is TGTGCCCGTGAAATGGTCCCCGGTGGCTGGGGGAGTCCCCAGAACACCGATAAACTCATCTTT.

This clone turned up a few times. A read error likely explains why the TCRdb protein, taken from a much larger clone, differs from this DNA's translation at residue 7; the protein shown is translated from the DNA. The chain is built from TRDV1 and TRDJ1; 9 positions agree with TRDD3. Germline V gives CDR1 TSWWSYY, CDR2 QGS. The CDR3 consists of 22 residues. J gave up 0 bases and V 2 bases, and 22 bases lay outside the gene matches. The CDR3 loop is CALGERKLIPFPTGGNTDKLIF. CDR3 DNA: TGTGCTCTTGGGGAAAGAAAATTGATTCCCTTCCCGACTGGGGGAAACACCGATAAACTCATCTTT.

This clone occurred a few times. A far larger clone is only one base removed, so a read error is likely. Other DNA sequences from this sample encode an identical CDR3 as well. This chain joins TRDV1 and TRDJ1; 11 nucleotides agree with TRDD3. The J segment lost 1 base and the V segment lost 8 bases, leaving 18 bases of the junction unmatched. CDR1 is TSWWSYY, CDR2 QGS, per germline. This CDR3 is built from 19 residues. The chain's CDR3 is CALSLRPSYWGIGTDKLIF. The DNA for the CDR3 is TGTGCTCTTTCCCTGAGGCCTTCTTACTGGGGGATAGGCACCGATAAACTCATCTTT.

As regards this clone: The protein TCRdb gives is from a much larger clone and does not agree with this DNA's translation at residue 9, likely a read error; the protein shown here comes from the DNA. This chain's CDR3 is CALGELVPSRGWGIHTDKLIF. As DNA, the CDR3 is TGTGCTCTTGGGGAACTTGTACCCTCCCGGGGATGGGGGATACACACCGATAAACTCATCTTT. V usage is TRDV1 and J usage is TRDJ1; TRDD3 aligns across 10 bases. In the absence of a J gene in TCRdb, the DNA was matched to germline to assign it here. The V gene end was trimmed by 0 bases and the J gene end by 0 bases; junction bases not matched to a gene: 16. The CDR3 extends over 21 amino acids. Germline V gene data show CDR1 as TSWWSYY and CDR2 as QGS.

Note on this clone: The translation of this DNA and the TCRdb protein of a much larger clone differ at residue 3, probably owing to a read error; the protein shown here is translated from the DNA. The chain joins TRDV2 to TRDJ1; 10 nucleotides align to TRDD3. No J gene was available from TCRdb, and it was assigned here by a germline match of the DNA. This CDR3 region has 15 residues. Germline V gene sequence: CDR1 GEAIGNYY, CDR2 EKD. CDR3 coding DNA: TGTGCCCGTGACAGACTGGGGGATTTTCGCGATAAACTCATCTTT. This translates into CARDRLGDFRDKLIF.

Concerning this clone itself: TCRdb lists the protein of a much larger clone for this DNA, which differs at residue 16, so this is likely a read error; the protein given here is translated from the DNA itself. For the V gene the call is TRDV2; the J gene has no call; the table's D call TRDD3 went unverified against the DNA. The CDR3 consists of 19 residues. The V gene's germline CDR1 is GEAIGNYY and CDR2 EKD. Written as DNA, the CDR3 is TGTGCCTGTGACCACGTACTGGGGGATACCGCCCTGGCCCCGCCGGGGGTCATCTTT. Translated: CACDHVLGDTALAPPGVIF.

This clone was picked up many times. TCRdb records a much larger clone's protein for this DNA, with a difference at residue 20 that likely arises from a read error; the protein given is the translation of the DNA. The V segment is TRDV1, and no J call was made; TRDD3 was called by the table and not checked on the DNA. The CDR3 has 21 amino acids. CDR1 is TSWWSYY and CDR2 is QGS in the germline V gene. The CDR3 region has the DNA TGTGCTCTTGGGGAGGGGGCCCCCTCGTGGTACTGGGGGACATCGCAGGGTAAACTCACCTTT. This sequence encodes CALGEGAPSWYWGTSQGKLTF.

This clone was detected only a few times. The protein TCRdb gives is from a much larger clone and does not agree with this DNA's translation at residue 12, likely a read error; the protein shown here comes from the DNA. The rearrangement uses TRDV1 and TRDJ1; TRDD2 might be the D (5 bases). Here the J gene was assigned by germline matching of the DNA, as TCRdb has none. Germline V gene sequence: CDR1 TSWWSYY, CDR2 QGS. V gave up 5 bases and J gave up 3 bases, with 22 bases separating them. The CDR3 is 17 residues long. The CDR3 here is CALGNGGRLRYADKLIF. The DNA of the CDR3 is TGTGCTCTTGGGAACGGAGGTCGCCTTCGGTACGCCGATAAACTCATCTTT.

On this clone itself: The translation of this DNA and the TCRdb protein of a much larger clone differ at residue 3, probably owing to a read error; the protein shown here is translated from the DNA. J is TRDJ1 and V is TRDV1; D possibly corresponds to TRDD3 (6 bases). Assignment of the J gene here rests on matching the DNA to germline, because TCRdb gives none. The CDR3 is 17 amino acids. Germline values: CDR1 TSWWSYY, CDR2 QGS. The CDR3 region is CAPGEGFLQTYTDKLIF. The CDR3 nucleotides read TGTGCTCCTGGGGAAGGTTTCCTCCAGACCTACACCGATAAACTCATCTTT.

This clone was seen ten or more times. This DNA's translation and the protein TCRdb lists, from a much larger clone, do not match at residue 5, likely due to a read error; the protein shown is translated from the DNA. The chain employs TRDV1 and TRDJ1; D not resolved. The CDR3 loop spans 18 amino acids. Trimming stripped 4 bases from V and 3 bases from J, with 24 bases between. Germline lookup yields CDR1 TSWWSYY and CDR2 QGS. The CDR3 sequence is CALGARWAPDVQADKLIF. The CDR3 coding sequence is TGTGCTCTTGGGGCCCGTTGGGCCCCGGATGTACAGGCCGATAAACTCATCTTT.

This clone was picked up a small number of times. The TCRdb protein, from a much larger clone, departs from this DNA's translation at residue 8, likely by read error; the protein shown derives from the DNA. The chain has TRDV2 and TRDJ1; TRDD3 aligns across 8 bases. TCRdb carries no J gene annotation; the J gene was assigned here by matching the DNA with germline. Germline assignment: CDR1 GEAIGNYY and CDR2 EKD. V lost 3 bases and J lost 2; bases outside the gene matches: 16. The CDR3 is 18 amino acids. CDR3 nucleotide sequence: TGTGCCTGTGACGCCCGTACTGAGGGATACGCGGATACCGATAAACTCATCTTT. Translation: CACDARTEGYADTDKLIF.

This clone was seen a few times. This likely reflects a read error, since a far larger clone is one base away. Other DNA sequences of this sample code for an identical CDR3. V is TRDV1 and J is TRDJ1; 8 nucleotides agree with TRDD3. As TCRdb names no J gene, one was assigned here on the basis of a DNA match to germline. This CDR3 is 18 amino acids long. Germline CDR1 and CDR2: TSWWSYY and QGS. The CDR3 sequence is CALGAIPLGIPYTDKLIF. In DNA, the CDR3 is TGTGCTCTTGGGGCCATTCCCCTGGGGATACCTTACACTGATAAACTCATCTTT.

This clone was counted between two and nine times. TCRdb lists the protein of a much larger clone for this DNA, which differs at residue 5, so this is likely a read error; the protein given here is translated from the DNA itself. CDR3 loop: CACDIVKLGLPTGTGGSLTDKLIF. CDR3 sequence (DNA): TGTGCCTGTGACATCGTGAAGCTCGGCCTTCCTACAGGAACTGGGGGTTCTCTCACCGATAAACTCATCTTT. The chain joins TRDV2 to TRDJ1; possible D gene TRDD2, 9 bases. TCRdb gives no J gene; it was assigned here by matching the DNA to germline. Germline assignment: CDR1 GEAIGNYY and CDR2 EKD. The V and J ends lost 2 bases and 1 base respectively, with 40 bases between them. The CDR3 totals 24 residues.

Concerning this clone: The protein in TCRdb stems from a much larger clone and differs at residue 11 from this DNA's translation, likely a read error; here the protein is translated from the DNA. The rearrangement links TRDV2 to TRDJ3, with 8 bases aligning to TRDD3. TCRdb does not report a J gene; here it was assigned by matching the DNA to germline references. Germline V gene lookup returns CDR1 GEAIGNYY and CDR2 EKD. The CDR3 extends over 18 amino acids. The DNA of the CDR3 is TGTGCCTGTGATGGTACTGGGGGCCGCTCCCGGGACACCCGACAGATGTTTTTC. Translation gives CACDGTGGRSRDTRQMFF.

A word on this clone: TCRdb's protein for this DNA is that of a much larger clone and differs from the translation at residue 5, likely a read error; the protein shown is the DNA translation. This CDR3 reads CALGGLVSLLGDTFSLTAQLFF. CDR3 coding DNA: TGTGCTCTTGGGGGACTAGTGTCCCTACTGGGGGATACGTTTTCTTTGACAGCACAACTCTTCTTT. The chain links TRDV1 to TRDJ2; 13 bases agree with TRDD3. No J segment appears in TCRdb, so it was assigned here by matching the sequence to germline. Germline V gene data show CDR1 as TSWWSYY and CDR2 as QGS. V lost 4 bases to trimming and J lost 0 bases; unmatched junction nucleotides: 17. This CDR3 region has 22 residues.